The rows below give T cell receptor beta chains drawn from one sample of a study of blood T cell repertoires in COVID-19. Some clones are missing from TCRdb's copy, which holds only in-frame ones; the method was immunoSEQ multiplex PCR. The sample gives about 120,000 clones, approximately 80% of which show up once; about 40% is in the top ten. The specimen was peripheral blood. These receptors came from a man aged 35 to 55 with active or convalescent COVID-19. Both conserved end residues are part of each CDR3. The D gene is left open where the match is weak. A row's size may be missing; if present it is once, few, many or a size class.

.,.,TRBV5-1,TRBJ2-2,TGCGCCAGCAGCGACGACACCCGGAACACCGGGGAGCTGTTTTTT,CASSDDTRNTGELFF
.,few,TRBV11-2,TRBJ1-6,TGTGCCAGCAGCTCACTGCGGGGGGCGAATTCACCCCTCCACTTT,CASSSLRGANSPLHF
.,.,TRBV6-2/TRBV6-3,TRBJ2-5,TGTGCCAGCAGCCCCACCACATCCCAAGAGACCCAGTACTTC,CASSPTTSQETQYF
.,.,TRBV9,TRBJ1-4,TGTGCCAGCAGCCCGGAGCTTCTCGGAGCAACTAATGAAAAACTGTTTTTT,CASSPELLGATNEKLFF
.,few,TRBV5-1,TRBJ2-3,TGCGCCAGCAGCTTGGACTTTTCAACCACAGATACGCAGTATTTT,CASSLDFSTTDTQYF
.,.,TRBV7-2,TRBJ2-3,TGTGCCAGCAGCTTAGTAGGGGTCAACACAGATACGCAGTATTTT,CASSLVGVNTDTQYF
.,.,TRBV13,TRBJ1-3,TGTGCCAGCAGCCCCCGCCGGGGAGGGAAAGAGGGAAACACCATATATTTT,CASSPRRGGKEGNTIYF
.,.,TRBV7-6,TRBJ2-1,TGTGCCAGCAGCCCCCGGCCAGGCGATAACTCCTACAATGAGCAGTTCTTC,CASSPRPGDNSYNEQFF
.,few,TRBV10-2,TRBJ2-1,TGCGCCAGCAGTCCCTCGAGCTCCTACAATGAGCAGTTCTTC,CASSPSSSYNEQFF
TRBD2,.,TRBV4-2,TRBJ2-1,TGTGCCAGCAGCTCCTCAAGGTTGGTAGCGGGAGTCAGTAGTGAGCAGTTCTTC,CASSSSRLVAGVSSEQFF
.,once,TRBV15,TRBJ2-1,TGTGCCACCGGGGCCCTTAACTACAATGAGCAGTTCTTC,CATGALNYNEQFF
TRBD2,.,TRBV6-4,TRBJ2-3,TGTGCCAGCTGGGGGGGGACTGGCGGGGGGCCAGATACGCAGTATTTT,CASWGGTGGGPDTQYF
.,.,TRBV4-1,TRBJ1-4,TGCGCCAGCAGCCAAGTGGCGGGAACTAATGAAAAACTGTTTTTT,CASSQVAGTNEKLFF
TRBD1,.,TRBV10-3,TRBJ2-7,TGTGCCATCAGCGGGACAGGGGTAACCGAGCAGTACTTC,CAISGTGVTEQYF
TRBD2,.,TRBV7-9,TRBJ2-3,TGTGCCAGCTCCAGAGCTAGCGGGATCACAGATACGCAGTATTTT,CASSRASGITDTQYF
TRBD2,.,TRBV30,TRBJ2-7,TGTGCCTGGAGTGTAGGTAGCGGGGGCGCCTACGAGCAGTACTTC,CAWSVGSGGAYEQYF
TRBD1,.,TRBV5-1,TRBJ2-7,TGCGCCAGCAGCTATGTCGGACAGGTTGGGGACTACGAGCAGTACTTC,CASSYVGQVGDYEQYF
TRBD1,few,TRBV6-5,TRBJ2-7,TGTGCCAGCAGACCGGGACAGCCCACCTACGAGCAGTACTTC,CASRPGQPTYEQYF
TRBD2,.,TRBV7-2,TRBJ2-7,TGTGCCAGCAGCTTCGGGACTAGCGGGAGGAACGCCTACGAGCAGTACTTC,CASSFGTSGRNAYEQYF
.,.,TRBV18,TRBJ1-6,TGTGCCAGCTCACCACCGGGAGGCAGCAGGAATTCACCCCTCCACTTT,CASSPPGGSRNSPLHF